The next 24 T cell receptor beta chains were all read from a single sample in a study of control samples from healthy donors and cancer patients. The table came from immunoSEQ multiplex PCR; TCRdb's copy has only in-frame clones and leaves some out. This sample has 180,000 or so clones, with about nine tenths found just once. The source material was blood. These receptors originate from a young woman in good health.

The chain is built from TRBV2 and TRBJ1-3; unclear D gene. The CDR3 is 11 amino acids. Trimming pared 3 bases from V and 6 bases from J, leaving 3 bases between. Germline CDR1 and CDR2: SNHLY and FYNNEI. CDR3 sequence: CASSEVNTIYF. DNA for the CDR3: TGTGCCAGCAGTGAGGTAAACACCATATATTTT.

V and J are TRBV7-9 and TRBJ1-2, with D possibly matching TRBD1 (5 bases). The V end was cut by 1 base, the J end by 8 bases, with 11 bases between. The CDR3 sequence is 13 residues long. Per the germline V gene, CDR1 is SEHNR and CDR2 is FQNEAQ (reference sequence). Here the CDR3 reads CASSLETRVGYTF. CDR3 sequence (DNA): TGTGCCAGCAGCTTAGAAACCAGGGTCGGCTACACCTTC.

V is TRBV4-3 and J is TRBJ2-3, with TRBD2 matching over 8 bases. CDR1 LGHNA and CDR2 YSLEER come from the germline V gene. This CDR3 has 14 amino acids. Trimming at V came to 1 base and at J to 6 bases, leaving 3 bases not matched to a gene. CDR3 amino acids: CASSQVGGRDTQYF. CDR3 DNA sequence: TGCGCCAGCAGCCAAGTCGGCGGGAGGGATACGCAGTATTTT.

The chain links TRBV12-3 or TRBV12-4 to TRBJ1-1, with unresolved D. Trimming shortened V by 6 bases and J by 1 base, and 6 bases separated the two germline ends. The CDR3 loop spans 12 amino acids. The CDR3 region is CASRGWNTEAFF. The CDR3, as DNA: TGTGCCAGCAGGGGGTGGAACACTGAAGCTTTCTTT.

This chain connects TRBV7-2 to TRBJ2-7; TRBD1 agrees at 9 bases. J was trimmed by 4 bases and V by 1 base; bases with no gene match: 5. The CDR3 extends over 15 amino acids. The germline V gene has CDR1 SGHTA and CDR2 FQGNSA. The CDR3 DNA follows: TGTGCCAGCAGCTTAGAGGGACAGGGTGGGTACGAGCAGTACTTC. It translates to CASSLEGQGGYEQYF.

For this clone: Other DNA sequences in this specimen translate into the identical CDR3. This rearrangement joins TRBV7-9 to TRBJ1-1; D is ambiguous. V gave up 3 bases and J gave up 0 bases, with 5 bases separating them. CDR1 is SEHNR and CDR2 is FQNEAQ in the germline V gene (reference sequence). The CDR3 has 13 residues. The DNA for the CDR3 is TGTGCCAGCAGCTTGACATTGAACACTGAAGCTTTCTTT. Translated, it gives CASSLTLNTEAFF. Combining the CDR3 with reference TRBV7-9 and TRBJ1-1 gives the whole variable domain DTGVSQNPRHKITKRGQNVTFRCDPISEHNRLYWYRQTLGQGPEFLTYFQNEAQLEKSRLLSDRFSAERPKGSFSTLEIQRTEQGDSAMYLCASSLTLNTEAFFGQGTRLTVV.

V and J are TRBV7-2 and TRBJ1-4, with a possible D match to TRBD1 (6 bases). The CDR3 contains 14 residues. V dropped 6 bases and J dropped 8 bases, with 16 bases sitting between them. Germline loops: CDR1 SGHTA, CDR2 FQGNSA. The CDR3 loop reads CASSQSGAGEKLFF. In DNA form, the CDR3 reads TGTGCCAGCAGTCAATCGGGGGCGGGAGAAAAACTGTTTTTT.

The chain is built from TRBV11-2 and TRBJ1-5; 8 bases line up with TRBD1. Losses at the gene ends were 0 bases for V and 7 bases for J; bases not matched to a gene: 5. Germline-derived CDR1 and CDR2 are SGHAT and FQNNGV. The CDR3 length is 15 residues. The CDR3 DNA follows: TGTGCCAGCAGCTTAGATCAGGCAGGGGGCCAGCCCCAGCATTTT. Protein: CASSLDQAGGQPQHF.

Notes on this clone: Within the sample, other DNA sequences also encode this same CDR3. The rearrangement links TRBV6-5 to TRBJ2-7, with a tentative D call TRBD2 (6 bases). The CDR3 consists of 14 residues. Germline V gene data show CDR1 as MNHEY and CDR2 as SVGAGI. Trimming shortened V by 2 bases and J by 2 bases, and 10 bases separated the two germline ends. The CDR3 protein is CASSYRAGTYEQYF. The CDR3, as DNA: TGTGCCAGCAGTTACAGGGCGGGAACCTACGAGCAGTACTTC.

The CDR3: CASSEGAGGNNQPQHF. The CDR3 region has the DNA TGTGCCAGCAGTGAAGGGGCAGGGGGTAACAATCAGCCCCAGCATTTT. The chain joins TRBV6-1 to TRBJ1-5, with 7 nucleotides matching TRBD1. Germline CDR1 and CDR2: MNHNS and SASEGT. The CDR3 loop spans 16 amino acids. V lost 1 base to trimming and J lost 3 bases; unmatched junction nucleotides: 6.

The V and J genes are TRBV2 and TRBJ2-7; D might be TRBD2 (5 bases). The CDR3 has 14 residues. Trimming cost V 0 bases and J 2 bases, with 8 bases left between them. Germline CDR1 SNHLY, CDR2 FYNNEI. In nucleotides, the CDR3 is TGTGCCAGCAGTGAAGCGTTCGGGGCCTACGAGCAGTACTTC. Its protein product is CASSEAFGAYEQYF.

In DNA form, the CDR3 reads TGTGCCAGCAGCGTAGACAGCGGCCAAGAGACCCAGTACTTC. This sequence encodes CASSVDSGQETQYF. The V gene is TRBV9, the J gene TRBJ2-5; a possible D gene is TRBD2 (5 bases). The CDR3 consists of 14 residues. The germline gives CDR1 SGDLS, CDR2 YYNGEE. Trimming shortened V by 0 bases and J by 1 base, and 7 bases separated the two germline ends. The whole variable domain, filled in from reference TRBV9 and TRBJ2-5, reads DSGVTQTPKHLITATGQRVTLRCSPRSGDLSVYWYQQSLDQGLQFLIQYYNGEERAKGNILERFSAQQFPDLHSELNLSSLELGDSALYFCASSVDSGQETQYFGPGTRLLVL.

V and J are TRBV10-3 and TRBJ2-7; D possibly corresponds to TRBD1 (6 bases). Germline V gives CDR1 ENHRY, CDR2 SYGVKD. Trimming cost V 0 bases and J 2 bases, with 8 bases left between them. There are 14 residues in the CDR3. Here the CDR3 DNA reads TGTGCCATCAGTGAGTCGGACAGACCCTACGAGCAGTACTTC. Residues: CAISESDRPYEQYF.

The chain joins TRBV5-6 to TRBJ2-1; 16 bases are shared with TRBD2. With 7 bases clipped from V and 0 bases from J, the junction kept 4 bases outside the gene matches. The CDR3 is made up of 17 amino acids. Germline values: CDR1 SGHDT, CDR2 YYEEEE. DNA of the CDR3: TGTGCCAGCGGCGGGACTAGCGGGAGGGCCTCCTACAATGAGCAGTTCTTC. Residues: CASGGTSGRASYNEQFF.

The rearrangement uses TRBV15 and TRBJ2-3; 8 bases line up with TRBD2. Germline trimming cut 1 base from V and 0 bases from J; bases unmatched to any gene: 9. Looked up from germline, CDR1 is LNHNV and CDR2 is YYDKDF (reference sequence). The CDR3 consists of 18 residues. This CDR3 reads CATSRVSASGYSTDTQYF. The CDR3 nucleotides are TGTGCCACCAGCAGAGTTTCGGCTAGCGGGTACAGCACAGATACGCAGTATTTT.

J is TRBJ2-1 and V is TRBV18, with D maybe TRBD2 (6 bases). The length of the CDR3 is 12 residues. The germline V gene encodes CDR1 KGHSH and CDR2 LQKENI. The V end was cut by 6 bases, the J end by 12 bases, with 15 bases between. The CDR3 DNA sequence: TGTGCCAGCTCCCAATCGGGGGAATGGCAGTTCTTC. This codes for CASSQSGEWQFF.

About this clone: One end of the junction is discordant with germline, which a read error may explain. CDR3 DNA sequence: TGTGCCAGCAGTGACTCAGTCTTTAGCACAGATACGCAGTATTTT. It is translated as CASSDSVFSTDTQYF. The gene calls are TRBV6-5 and TRBJ2-3; D unresolved. The germline V gene encodes CDR1 MNHEY and CDR2 SVGAGI. This CDR3 contains 15 residues.

The CDR3 nucleotides read TGTGCCAGAAGCCTTAGAGGACAGAACTATGGCTACACCTTC. It translates to CARSLRGQNYGYTF. The chain uses TRBV5-3 and TRBJ1-2; D is perhaps TRBD1 (6 bases). TRBV5-3 is an open reading frame, and its role is uncertain. CDR3 size: 14 residues. V lost 4 bases to trimming and J lost 2 bases, with 12 bases between them.

The CDR3 sequence: CASSFGGQGLSGNTIYF. The CDR3 region has the DNA TGTGCCAGCAGCTTTGGGGGACAGGGCCTCTCTGGAAACACCATATATTTT. The gene calls are TRBV11-2 and TRBJ1-3, with 9 bases matching TRBD1. The germline gives CDR1 SGHAT, CDR2 FQNNGV. V lost 3 bases, J lost 0 bases, and 6 bases stayed unmatched. CDR3 size: 17 residues. The whole variable domain, remainder taken from reference TRBV11-2 and TRBJ1-3, is EAGVAQSPRYKIIEKRQSVAFWCNPISGHATLYWYQQILGQGPKLLIQFQNNGVVDDSQLPKDRFSAERLKGVDSTLKIQPAKLEDSAVYLCASSFGGQGLSGNTIYFGEGSWLTVV.

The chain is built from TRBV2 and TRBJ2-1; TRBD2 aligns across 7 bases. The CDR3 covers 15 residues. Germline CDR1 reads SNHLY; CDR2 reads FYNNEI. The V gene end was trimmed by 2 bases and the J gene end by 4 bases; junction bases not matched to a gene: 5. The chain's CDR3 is CASSESGDYYNEQFF. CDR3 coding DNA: TGTGCCAGCAGTGAATCGGGGGACTATTACAATGAGCAGTTCTTC.

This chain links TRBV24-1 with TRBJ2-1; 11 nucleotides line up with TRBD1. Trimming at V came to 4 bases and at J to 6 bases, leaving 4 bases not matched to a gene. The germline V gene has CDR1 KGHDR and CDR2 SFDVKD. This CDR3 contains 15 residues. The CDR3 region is CATSESGTGGNEQFF. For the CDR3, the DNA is TGTGCCACCAGTGAGTCCGGGACAGGGGGCAATGAGCAGTTCTTC.

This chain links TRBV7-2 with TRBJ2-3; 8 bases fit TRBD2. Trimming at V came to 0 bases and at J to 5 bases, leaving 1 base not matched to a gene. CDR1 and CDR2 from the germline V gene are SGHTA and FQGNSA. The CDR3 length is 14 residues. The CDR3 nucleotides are TGTGCCAGCAGCTTAGCCCTAGCGGGAGATACGCAGTATTTT. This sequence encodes CASSLALAGDTQYF.

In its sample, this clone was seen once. The CDR3 protein is CASTSTNTGELFF. The DNA for the CDR3 is TGTGCCAGCACCTCTACGAACACCGGGGAGCTGTTTTTT. The chain recombines TRBV9 with TRBJ2-2; D remains ambiguous. Germline lookup yields CDR1 SGDLS and CDR2 YYNGEE. V was pared by 6 bases and J by 0 bases, with 6 bases between. CDR3 length equals 13 residues.

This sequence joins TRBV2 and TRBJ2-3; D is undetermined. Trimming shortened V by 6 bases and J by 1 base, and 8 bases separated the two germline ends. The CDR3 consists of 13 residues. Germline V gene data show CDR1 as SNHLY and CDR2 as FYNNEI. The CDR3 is CASSTRGTDTQYF. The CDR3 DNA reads TGTGCCAGCAGCACCCGGGGCACAGATACGCAGTATTTT.